These 15 T cell receptor beta chains share one sample of origin, sequenced in a study of cytomegalovirus exposure and HLA in healthy donors. PCR primers comprised 60 Vbeta and 13 Jbeta primers. Here immunoSEQ multiplex PCR was the method, and the copy in TCRdb shows in-frame clones only, minus some. The sample records about 160,000 clones, around two thirds being singletons. The sample consisted of PBMCs. The receptor set was obtained from a woman between 18 and 29 years old in good health and CMV-seronegative.

The chain has TRBV27 and TRBJ2-3, with 10 nucleotides matching TRBD1. This CDR3 has 15 residues. Germline CDR1 reads MNHEY; CDR2 reads SMNVEV (reference sequence). V gave up 2 bases and J gave up 6 bases; unmatched junction bases: 5. The CDR3 DNA is TGTGCCAGCAGTTTAAGGGACAGGGGCGTTGATACGCAGTATTTT. It specifies CASSLRDRGVDTQYF.

The chain couples TRBV5-4 to TRBJ1-6; 7 bases match TRBD1. Per the germline V gene, CDR1 is SGHNT and CDR2 is YYREEE (reference sequence). This CDR3 region has 16 residues. With V trimmed by 6 bases and J by 6 bases, 12 bases remained unmatched. The CDR3: CASTFDPTGFNSPLHF. For the CDR3, the DNA is TGTGCCAGCACTTTCGACCCGACAGGGTTTAATTCACCCCTCCACTTT.

The CDR3 region is CASSPERGIMTEAFF. The CDR3 DNA reads as TGCGCCAGCAGCCCGGAGCGGGGGATTATGACTGAAGCTTTCTTT. The rearrangement uses TRBV4-1 and TRBJ1-1; D may be TRBD1 (5 bases). Germline lookup yields CDR1 MGHRA and CDR2 YSYEKL. Trimming took 4 bases from V and 5 from J, leaving 17 bases between them. The CDR3 extends over 15 amino acids.

The CDR3, as DNA: TGTGCCAGCAGCTTAGAGGCAGGCGTAAGGCCCCAGCATTTT. Residues: CASSLEAGVRPQHF. The chain is built from TRBV7-2 and TRBJ1-5; D is undetermined. V was pared by 1 base and J by 9 bases, with 13 bases between. CDR1 SGHTA and CDR2 FQGNSA come from the germline V gene. The CDR3 runs 14 residues.

This clone was seen more than once but under ten times. This chain connects TRBV7-9 to TRBJ1-6; no reliable D call. The germline CDR1 and CDR2 sequences are SEHNR and FQNEAQ (reference sequence). The CDR3 contains 13 residues. Trimming took 2 bases from V and 7 from J, leaving 6 bases between them. The CDR3 coding sequence is TGTGCCAGCAGCTTAATCCAGAATTCACCCCTCCACTTT. Protein: CASSLIQNSPLHF.

This clone was counted a single time. The chain is built from TRBV2 and TRBJ2-5; perhaps TRBD2 as D (6 bases). The length of the CDR3 is 13 residues. Germline values: CDR1 SNHLY, CDR2 FYNNEI. Trimming shortened V by 5 bases and J by 4 bases, and 11 bases separated the two germline ends. CDR3 region: CASSSGGSETQYF. CDR3 sequence (DNA): TGTGCCAGCAGTTCCGGGGGTTCAGAGACCCAGTACTTC. Full variable domain (remainder filled in from reference TRBV2 and TRBJ2-5): EPEVTQTPSHQVTQMGQEVILRCVPISNHLYFYWYRQILGQKVEFLVSFYNNEISEKSEIFDDQFSVERPDGSNFTLKIRSTKLEDSAMYFCASSSGGSETQYFGPGTRLLVL.

This sequence joins TRBV6-6 and TRBJ1-3; D not resolved. The V gene lost 6 bases and the J gene lost 2 bases, with 11 bases spanning the gap. CDR3 length: 14 amino acids. Germline CDR1 is MNHNY and CDR2 is SVGAGI (reference sequence). The CDR3 region has the DNA TGTGCCAGCAGCCCCGCTAGTGCTGGAAACACCATATATTTT. Translation gives CASSPASAGNTIYF.

The chain carries TRBV7-3 and TRBJ1-1; D call uncertain. V was pared by 5 bases and J by 3 bases, with 10 bases between. Germline assignment: CDR1 SGHTA and CDR2 FQGTGA. The CDR3 loop spans 13 amino acids. The CDR3: CASSLRTDTEAFF. The CDR3 nucleotides read TGTGCCAGCAGCCTTCGTACGGACACTGAAGCTTTCTTT.

The chain is built from TRBV4-2 and TRBJ2-7; 7 positions agree with TRBD1. Trimming removed 4 bases from V and 6 bases from J; junction bases left unmatched: 3. The germline V gene encodes CDR1 LGHNA and CDR2 YNFKEQ. The CDR3 is 12 amino acids. The CDR3 nucleotides are TGTGCCAGCAGCCCTTCAGGGGGCGAGCAGTACTTC. This encodes CASSPSGGEQYF.

The genes are TRBV11-3 and TRBJ2-2; D unresolved. CDR1 is SGHNT, CDR2 YENEEA, per germline. Trimming stripped 2 bases from V and 1 base from J, with 11 bases between. The CDR3 has 16 amino acids. The CDR3 DNA reads as TGTGCCAGCAGCTTAATTGAGTTTTGGAACACCGGGGAGCTGTTTTTT. It codes for CASSLIEFWNTGELFF. The entire variable domain, with the rest obtained from reference TRBV11-3 and TRBJ2-2, is as follows: EAGVVQSPRYKIIEKKQPVAFWCNPISGHNTLYWYLQNLGQGPELLIRYENEEAVDDSQLPKDRFSAERLKGVDSTLKIQPAELGDSAVYLCASSLIEFWNTGELFFGEGSRLTVL.

This chain joins TRBV28 and TRBJ2-1; 14 positions agree with TRBD2. Germline assignment: CDR1 MDHEN and CDR2 SYDVKM. The CDR3 consists of 15 residues. The trim removed 4 bases at V and 12 bases at J, leaving 8 bases unmatched. CDR3 bases: TGTGCCAGCAGTTCAGGACTAGCGGGGGGCGGGCGGCAGTTCTTC. It encodes CASSSGLAGGGRQFF.

The chain uses TRBV7-2 and TRBJ2-7, with TRBD2 matching over 7 bases. Germline CDR1 and CDR2: SGHTA and FQGNSA. The CDR3 totals 13 residues. V shed 5 bases and J 7 bases; nucleotides not matched to a gene: 8. The CDR3 region is CASSEGRAWEQYF. In nucleotides, the CDR3 is TGTGCCAGCAGCGAGGGGAGGGCCTGGGAGCAGTACTTC. Full variable domain (rest looked up from reference TRBV7-2 and TRBJ2-7): GAGVSQSPSNKVTEKGKDVELRCDPISGHTALYWYRQSLGQGLEFLIYFQGNSAPDKSGLPSDRFSAERTGGSVSTLTIQRTQQEDSAVYLCASSEGRAWEQYFGPGTRLTVT.

The chain uses TRBV5-4 and TRBJ2-2, with D possibly matching TRBD2 (6 bases). CDR1 is SGHNT and CDR2 is YYREEE in the germline V gene (reference sequence). The CDR3 has 18 amino acids. Trimming took 4 bases from V and 2 from J, leaving 21 bases between them. The CDR3 DNA reads TGTGCCAGCAGCCCCCCCGGAGGAGCGGGTATCAACACCGGGGAGCTGTTTTTT. It yields the protein CASSPPGGAGINTGELFF.

This clone was observed a single time. The chain couples TRBV6-1 to TRBJ2-7; D is uncertain. Germline lookup yields CDR1 MNHNS and CDR2 SASEGT. Trimming stripped 6 bases from V and 2 bases from J, with 11 bases between. This CDR3 has 13 amino acids. In DNA form, the CDR3 reads TGTGCCAGCAGGGAAACAGCCACCTACGAGCAGTACTTC. This codes for CASRETATYEQYF.

The rearrangement links TRBV18 to TRBJ2-7, with no clear D. Germline CDR1 reads KGHSH; CDR2 reads LQKENI. With 0 bases removed from V and 4 bases from J, the gap between germline ends came to 13 bases. The CDR3 is 15 residues long. CDR3 protein: CASSPPVGPAYEQYF. CDR3 nucleotides: TGTGCCAGCTCACCACCGGTGGGCCCGGCGTACGAGCAGTACTTC.